These T cell receptor beta chains were read from a single sample in a study of CD8 T cells in ankylosing spondylitis. TCRdb redid the calling of the 5' RACE reads with MiXCR, one entry per CDR3 protein. The data hold 350,000 to 450,000 distinct CDR3 sequences, with more than 20% observed a single time. Sequencing used blood, either unsorted or a sorted T cell fraction (not recorded which). The receptors here all came from a male donor with ankylosing spondylitis or in good health (not recorded which). Each CDR3 is given with its conserved first and last residue. The D gene is left open where the match is weak. Size tells how often a clone was seen (once, few, many) or the class of an expanded clone, and some rows leave it out.

>.|TRBJ2-7|TRBV5-5|.
TGTGCCAGCAGCCGTGGAGGAAACCGAGGGTTCTACGAGCAGTACTTC
CASSRGGNRGFYEQYF
>TRBD1|TRBJ1-2|TRBV12-3/TRBV12-4|.
TGTGCCAGCAGTCCCCTCCTTCAGGGGGTAGGCTACACCTTC
CASSPLLQGVGYTF
>.|TRBJ2-2|TRBV29-1|few
TGCAGCGTTGTTTCGAACACCGGGGAGCTGTTTTTT
CSVVSNTGELFF
>TRBD1|TRBJ2-7|TRBV20-1|.
TGCAGTGCTAGAGTTCTAGGACAGGGCTACGAGCAGTACTTC
CSARVLGQGYEQYF
>.|TRBJ1-2|TRBV20-1|.
TGCAGTGCTAGGACAGAGGACTATGGCTACACCTTC
CSARTEDYGYTF
>TRBD2|TRBJ2-1|TRBV12-3/TRBV12-4|many
TGTGCCAGCAGCCCAGGACTAGCGGGGGGGAGTGACAATGAGCAGTTCTTC
CASSPGLAGGSDNEQFF
>.|TRBJ2-2|TRBV7-8|few
TGTGCCAGCAGCCCCTGGGCGGGCCCTGAAGGGAGGGAGCTGTTTTTT
CASSPWAGPEGRELFF
>TRBD1|TRBJ1-1|TRBV7-6|.
TGTGCCAGCAGCTCCCCCCAGGGGGATCAAGCTTTCTTT
CASSSPQGDQAFF
>TRBD2|TRBJ2-1|TRBV5-1|few
TGCGCCAGCAGGCCTGGTACTAGCGGGGGGGCCTACAATGAGCAGTTCTTC
CASRPGTSGGAYNEQFF
>TRBD1|TRBJ2-1|TRBV19|.
TGTGCCAGTAGTATCGGGACAGAAAGCTCCTACAATGAGCAGTTCTTC
CASSIGTESSYNEQFF
>TRBD1|TRBJ2-7|TRBV9|few
TGTGCCAGCAGCGCCGGGACAGACTACGAGCAGTACTTC
CASSAGTDYEQYF
>.|TRBJ1-5|TRBV12-3/TRBV12-4|.
TGTGCCAGCAGTCCCGGGGGGCCCCAGCATTTT
CASSPGGPQHF
>TRBD1|TRBJ2-7|TRBV3-1|.
TGTGCCAGCAGCCCTGGGACAGGGATGTACGAGCAGTACTTC
CASSPGTGMYEQYF
>TRBD1|TRBJ1-2|TRBV6-1|few
TGTGCCAGCAGTCGAAGTGAAGGGGGCGGTGGCTACACCTTC
CASSRSEGGGGYTF
>.|TRBJ2-5|TRBV20-1|.
TGCAGCTTCCCAGAGGGGAGTCGGGGGACCCAGTACTTC
CSFPEGSRGTQYF
>TRBD1|TRBJ2-1|TRBV4-1|.
TGCGCCAGCAGCCAAAGGACAGGCCATCCCAGCTCCTACAATGAGCAGTTCTTC
CASSQRTGHPSSYNEQFF
>.|TRBJ2-1|TRBV24-1|.
TGTGCCACCAGTGACCTACGACAGGACCCTTTCAATGAGCAGTTCTTC
CATSDLRQDPFNEQFF
>TRBD1|TRBJ2-2|TRBV7-9|.
TGTGCCAGCAGCTTCCGAGACAGGGAAGTTAACACCGGGGAGCTGTTTTTT
CASSFRDREVNTGELFF
>.|TRBJ2-1|TRBV2|.
TGTGCCAGCATTGGGGCCTACAATGAGCAGTTCTTC
CASIGAYNEQFF
>.|TRBJ2-1|TRBV20-1|.
TGCAGTGCCCGGAGGAGGGGGCCCTACAATGAGCAGTTCTTC
CSARRRGPYNEQFF
>.|TRBJ1-6|TRBV9|few
TGTGCCAGCAGCGTAGACACCGAGATTCATTCACCCCTCCACTTT
CASSVDTEIHSPLHF
>.|TRBJ1-2|TRBV12-3/TRBV12-4|many
TGTGCCAGCAGCGTACAGGGAGCACTAACTATAGGCTATGGCTACACCTTC
CASSVQGALTIGYGYTF
>.|TRBJ2-7|TRBV20-1|.
TGCAGTGCTAGAGGTCCGGACGCGTCATACCGATACGAGCAGTACTTC
CSARGPDASYRYEQYF
>.|TRBJ2-7|TRBV28|.
TGTGCCAGCAGTGCAAGGAGTCTCGCCTACGAGCAGTACTTC
CASSARSLAYEQYF
>.|TRBJ2-5|TRBV7-9|.
TGTGCCAGCAGCAGGACAGACATTGGGGAGACCCAGTACTTC
CASSRTDIGETQYF
>.|TRBJ2-1|TRBV25-1|.
TGTGCCAGCAGTTGGATGGACAATGAGCAGTTCTTC
CASSWMDNEQFF
>.|TRBJ2-5|TRBV29-1|few
TGCAGCGCTAATGAGCAGGGGGAGACCCAGTACTTC
CSANEQGETQYF
>.|TRBJ2-7|TRBV2|.
TGTGCCAGCAGTGTACAAACCTACGAGCAGTACTTC
CASSVQTYEQYF
>.|TRBJ2-1|TRBV28|few
TGTGCCAGCAGTTTTGATCGACATGAGCAGTTCTTC
CASSFDRHEQFF
>TRBD2|TRBJ2-7|TRBV20-1|.
TGCAGTGCTATAAACCGGGACTACTCCTTGTACGAGCAGTACTTC
CSAINRDYSLYEQYF
>TRBD2|TRBJ2-1|TRBV20-1|few
TGCAGTGCTAGGGGGACTAGCGGGGGATACAATGAGCAGTTCTTC
CSARGTSGGYNEQFF
>.|TRBJ2-1|TRBV29-1|once
TGCAGTTCTTCATTCGGCAGAGACAATGAGCAGTTCTTC
CSSSFGRDNEQFF
>TRBD2|TRBJ2-7|TRBV20-1|few
TGCAGTGCTAGACCGCTAGCGGGGGAGTACGAGCAGTACTTC
CSARPLAGEYEQYF
>.|TRBJ1-6|TRBV11-2|.
TGTGCCAGCAGCTCGGGGAGCTCCTATAATTCACCCCTCCACTTT
CASSSGSSYNSPLHF
>TRBD1|TRBJ2-5|TRBV2|.
TGTGCCAGCAGACCCACAGGGGAAGAGACCCAGTACTTC
CASRPTGEETQYF
>.|TRBJ2-3|TRBV6-1|.
TGTGCCAGCAGTGAGACGACATCCCCGACGGATACGCAGTATTTT
CASSETTSPTDTQYF
>.|TRBJ2-1|TRBV20-1|few
TGCAGTGCCCGAACAGTGGGGAGCTCCTACAATGAGCAGTTCTTC
CSARTVGSSYNEQFF
>.|TRBJ2-7|TRBV29-1|.
TGCAGCGTTGAAGATGGTGGCGGGGCGGACTACGAGCAGTACTTC
CSVEDGGGADYEQYF
>.|TRBJ1-4|TRBV12-3/TRBV12-4|few
TGTGCCAGCAGCATGTGGGGGGCTAATGAAAAACTGTTTTTT
CASSMWGANEKLFF
>TRBD2|TRBJ2-5|TRBV4-1|.
TGCGCCAGCAGCCAAGTCCTAGCGGGGGATCAAGAGACCCAGTACTTC
CASSQVLAGDQETQYF
>.|TRBJ2-4|TRBV12-3/TRBV12-4|few
TGTGCCAGCAGTTTGTCGGTCATTCAGTACTTC
CASSLSVIQYF
>.|TRBJ2-7|TRBV2|few
TGTGCCAGCAGCGTTGGGCCCTACGAGCAGTACTTC
CASSVGPYEQYF
>TRBD1|TRBJ2-7|TRBV15|.
TGTGCCACCAGCAGCGACAGGACAGGGGCCTACGAGCAGTACTTC
CATSSDRTGAYEQYF
>.|TRBJ2-2|TRBV20-1|.
TGCAGTGCTGTAGACGGGACCGGGGAGCTGTTTTTT
CSAVDGTGELFF
>.|TRBJ2-3|TRBV12-3/TRBV12-4|.
TGTGCCAGCAGTTTCGGGGGGCGCGGGGGCACAGATACGCAGTATTTT
CASSFGGRGGTDTQYF
>.|TRBJ2-7|TRBV5-1|.
TGCGCCAGCAGGGCCGAGGGGGAGCAGTACTTC
CASRAEGEQYF
>TRBD1|TRBJ2-7|TRBV10-2|.
TGCGCCAGCAGCCCCCGGGACAGCAGTTTCTACGAGCAGTACTTC
CASSPRDSSFYEQYF
>.|TRBJ2-1|TRBV5-1|.
TGCGCCAGCAGCCGCTACTCGGATATCTCCTACAATGAGCAGTTCTTC
CASSRYSDISYNEQFF
>.|TRBJ2-7|TRBV7-9|few
TGTGCCAGCAGCCCGCGAGGGTCAGCGAAACTTTACGAGCAGTACTTC
CASSPRGSAKLYEQYF
>.|TRBJ2-5|TRBV7-3|few
TGTGCCAGCAGCTTAATCCCCAGGGACGGACAAGAGACCCAGTACTTC
CASSLIPRDGQETQYF
>.|TRBJ1-1|TRBV5-6|few
TGTGCCAGCAGACGGGAGATGAACACTGAAGCTTTCTTT
CASRREMNTEAFF
>.|TRBJ2-5|TRBV6-6|.
TGTGCCAGCAGTTTCCGGACCGAAGAGACCCAGTACTTC
CASSFRTEETQYF
>.|TRBJ1-2|TRBV4-2|.
TGTGCCAGCAGCCAAGATCTAGGACGGACTCATTATGGCTACACCTTC
CASSQDLGRTHYGYTF
>TRBD1|TRBJ2-3|TRBV6-5|few
TGTGCCAGCAGTTACTCGATACCCGGGACAGTGAGCACAGATACGCAGTATTTT
CASSYSIPGTVSTDTQYF